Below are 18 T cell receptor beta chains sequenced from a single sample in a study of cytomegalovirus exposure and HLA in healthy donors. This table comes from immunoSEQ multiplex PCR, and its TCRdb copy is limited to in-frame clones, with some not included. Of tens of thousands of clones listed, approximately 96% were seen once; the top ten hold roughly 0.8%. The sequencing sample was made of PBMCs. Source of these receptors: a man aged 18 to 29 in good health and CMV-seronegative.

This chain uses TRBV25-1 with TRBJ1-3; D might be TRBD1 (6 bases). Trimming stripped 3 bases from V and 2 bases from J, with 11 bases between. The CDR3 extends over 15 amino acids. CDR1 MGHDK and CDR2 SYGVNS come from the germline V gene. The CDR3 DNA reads TGTGCCAGCAGTGAGGGGGCAGGGACTGGAAACACCATATATTTT. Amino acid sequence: CASSEGAGTGNTIYF.

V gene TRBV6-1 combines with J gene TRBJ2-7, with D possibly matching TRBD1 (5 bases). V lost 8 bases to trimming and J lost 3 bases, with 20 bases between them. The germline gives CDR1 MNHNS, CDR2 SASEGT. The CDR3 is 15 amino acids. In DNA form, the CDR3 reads TGTGCCAGCTTAAAGAATGGAAGACAGAACTACGAGCAGTACGTC. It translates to CASLKNGRQNYEQYV.

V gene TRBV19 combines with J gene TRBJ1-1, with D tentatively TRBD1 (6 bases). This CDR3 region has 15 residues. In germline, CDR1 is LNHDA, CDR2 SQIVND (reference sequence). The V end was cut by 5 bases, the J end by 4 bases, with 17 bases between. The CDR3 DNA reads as TGTGCCAGTAGTTTGCGAGGCAGGGGTGGCACTGAAGCTTTCTTT. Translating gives CASSLRGRGGTEAFF. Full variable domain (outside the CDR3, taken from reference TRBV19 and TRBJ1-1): DGGITQSPKYLFRKEGQNVTLSCEQNLNHDAMYWYRQDPGQGLRLIYYSQIVNDFQKGDIAEGYSVSREKKESFPLTVTSAQKNPTAFYLCASSLRGRGGTEAFFGQGTRLTVV.

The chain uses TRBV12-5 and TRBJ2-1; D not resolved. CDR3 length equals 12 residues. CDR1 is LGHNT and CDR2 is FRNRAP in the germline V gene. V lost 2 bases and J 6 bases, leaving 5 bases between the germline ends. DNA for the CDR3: TGTGCTAGTGGTTTGTTCGGCAATGAGCAGTTCTTC. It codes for CASGLFGNEQFF.

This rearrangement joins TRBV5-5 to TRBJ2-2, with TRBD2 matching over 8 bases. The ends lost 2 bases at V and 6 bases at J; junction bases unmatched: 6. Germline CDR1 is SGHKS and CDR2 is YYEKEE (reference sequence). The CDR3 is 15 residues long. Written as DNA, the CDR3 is TGTGCCAGCAGCTTTAGCGGGACGGAGGCCGGGGAGCTGTTTTTT. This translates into CASSFSGTEAGELFF.

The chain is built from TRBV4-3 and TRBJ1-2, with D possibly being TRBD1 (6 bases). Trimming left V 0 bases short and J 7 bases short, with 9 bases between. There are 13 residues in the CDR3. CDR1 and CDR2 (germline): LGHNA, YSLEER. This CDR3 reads CASSQDVGGGYTF. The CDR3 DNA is TGCGCCAGCAGCCAAGATGTAGGGGGTGGCTACACCTTC.

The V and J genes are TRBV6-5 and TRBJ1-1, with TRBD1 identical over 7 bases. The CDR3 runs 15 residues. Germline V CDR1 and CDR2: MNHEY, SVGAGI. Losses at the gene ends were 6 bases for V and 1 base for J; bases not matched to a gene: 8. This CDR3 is CASSVRGARNTEAFF. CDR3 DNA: TGTGCCAGCAGCGTCAGGGGGGCTCGGAACACTGAAGCTTTCTTT.

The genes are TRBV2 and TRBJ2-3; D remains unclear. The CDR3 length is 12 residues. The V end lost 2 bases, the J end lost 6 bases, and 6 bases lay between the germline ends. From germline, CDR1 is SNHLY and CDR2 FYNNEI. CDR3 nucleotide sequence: TGTGCCAGCAGTGAAACAGAGGATACGCAGTATTTT. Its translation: CASSETEDTQYF.

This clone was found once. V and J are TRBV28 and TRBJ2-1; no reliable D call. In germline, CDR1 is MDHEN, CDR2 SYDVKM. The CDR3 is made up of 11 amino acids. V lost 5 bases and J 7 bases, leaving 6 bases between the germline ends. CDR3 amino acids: CASSTRNEQFF. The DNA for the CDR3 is TGTGCCAGCAGTACCCGGAATGAGCAGTTCTTC.

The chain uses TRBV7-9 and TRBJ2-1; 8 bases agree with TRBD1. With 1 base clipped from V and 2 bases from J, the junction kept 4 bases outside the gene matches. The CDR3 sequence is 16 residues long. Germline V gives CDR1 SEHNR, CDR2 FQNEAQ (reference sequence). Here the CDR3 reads CASSLVGDRPYNEQFF. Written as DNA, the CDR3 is TGTGCCAGCAGCTTAGTGGGGGACAGGCCCTACAATGAGCAGTTCTTC. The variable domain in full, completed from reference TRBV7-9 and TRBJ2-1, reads DTGVSQNPRHKITKRGQNVTFRCDPISEHNRLYWYRQTLGQGPEFLTYFQNEAQLEKSRLLSDRFSAERPKGSFSTLEIQRTEQGDSAMYLCASSLVGDRPYNEQFFGPGTRLTVL.

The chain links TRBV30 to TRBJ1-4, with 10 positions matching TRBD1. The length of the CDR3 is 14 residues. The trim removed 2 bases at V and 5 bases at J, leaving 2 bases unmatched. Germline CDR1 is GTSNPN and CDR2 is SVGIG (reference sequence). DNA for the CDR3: TGTGCCTGGAGTCAGGGACAGGGGAATGAAAAACTGTTTTTT. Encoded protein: CAWSQGQGNEKLFF.

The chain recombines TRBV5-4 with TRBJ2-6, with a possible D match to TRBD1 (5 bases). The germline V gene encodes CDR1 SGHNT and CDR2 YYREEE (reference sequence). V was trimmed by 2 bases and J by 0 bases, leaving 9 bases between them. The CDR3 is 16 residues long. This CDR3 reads CASSFQGASGANVLTF. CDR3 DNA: TGTGCCAGCAGCTTCCAAGGGGCCTCTGGGGCCAACGTCCTGACTTTC.

As DNA, the CDR3 is TGTGCCAGCAGCTGGAGACAGACCGGGGAAGCTTTCTTT. This sequence encodes CASSWRQTGEAFF. The rearrangement links TRBV11-1 to TRBJ1-1; D perhaps matches TRBD1 (5 bases). This CDR3 region has 13 residues. Germline V CDR1 and CDR2: SGHAT, FQDESV (reference sequence). V was trimmed by 4 bases and J by 8 bases, leaving 14 bases between them.

CDR3 coding DNA: TGCAGCGTTGAGGGCGCCAAGGGGGCAGATACGCAGTATTTT. The encoded protein is CSVEGAKGADTQYF. This rearrangement joins TRBV29-1 to TRBJ2-3; D possibly corresponds to TRBD1 (6 bases). The CDR3 runs to 14 residues. Germline loops: CDR1 SQVTM, CDR2 ANQGSEA. V was cut by 3 bases and J by 4 bases, with 14 bases left in between.

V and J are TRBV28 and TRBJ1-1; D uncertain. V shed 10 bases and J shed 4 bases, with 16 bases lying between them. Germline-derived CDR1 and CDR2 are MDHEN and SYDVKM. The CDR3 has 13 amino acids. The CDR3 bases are TGTGCCATCAAGGAGGCAGGTGTCACTGAAGCTTTCTTT. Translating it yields CAIKEAGVTEAFF.

The DNA of the CDR3 is TGTGCCAGCAGCTTAGAACCAATAACAGGGGGACGGGAGACCCAGTACTTC. Its translation: CASSLEPITGGRETQYF. This chain links TRBV11-2 with TRBJ2-5; 8 bases map to TRBD1. In germline, CDR1 is SGHAT, CDR2 FQNNGV. The CDR3 is 17 residues long. V lost 0 bases, J lost 5 bases, and 11 bases stayed unmatched.

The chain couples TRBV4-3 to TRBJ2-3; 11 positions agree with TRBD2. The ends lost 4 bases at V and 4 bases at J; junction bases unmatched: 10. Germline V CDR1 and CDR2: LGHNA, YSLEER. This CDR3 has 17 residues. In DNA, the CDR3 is TGCGCCAGCAGCCCCCGCAGGACTAGCGGGTCAGCAGATACGCAGTATTTT. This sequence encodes CASSPRRTSGSADTQYF.

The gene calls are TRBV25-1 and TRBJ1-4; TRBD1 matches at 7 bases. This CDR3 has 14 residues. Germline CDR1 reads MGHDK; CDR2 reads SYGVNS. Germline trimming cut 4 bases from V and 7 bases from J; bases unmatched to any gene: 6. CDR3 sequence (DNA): TGTGCCAGCAGTGCTCCGGGACAGACTGAAAAACTGTTTTTT. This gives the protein CASSAPGQTEKLFF.